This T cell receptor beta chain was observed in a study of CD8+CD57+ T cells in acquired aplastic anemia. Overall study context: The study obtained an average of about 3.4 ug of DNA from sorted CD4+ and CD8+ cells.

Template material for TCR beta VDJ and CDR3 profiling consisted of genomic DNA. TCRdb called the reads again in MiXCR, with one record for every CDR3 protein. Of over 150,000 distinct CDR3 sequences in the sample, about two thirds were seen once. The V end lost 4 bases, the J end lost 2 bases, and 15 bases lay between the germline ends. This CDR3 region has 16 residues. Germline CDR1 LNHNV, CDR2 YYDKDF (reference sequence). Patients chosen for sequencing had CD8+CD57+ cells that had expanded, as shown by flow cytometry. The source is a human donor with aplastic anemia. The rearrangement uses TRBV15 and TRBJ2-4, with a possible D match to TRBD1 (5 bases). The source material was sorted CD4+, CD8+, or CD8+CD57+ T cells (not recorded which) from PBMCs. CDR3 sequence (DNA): TGTGCCACCAGCATAACAGGCATGGGGACCAAAAACATTCAGTACTTC. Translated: CATSITGMGTKNIQYF.